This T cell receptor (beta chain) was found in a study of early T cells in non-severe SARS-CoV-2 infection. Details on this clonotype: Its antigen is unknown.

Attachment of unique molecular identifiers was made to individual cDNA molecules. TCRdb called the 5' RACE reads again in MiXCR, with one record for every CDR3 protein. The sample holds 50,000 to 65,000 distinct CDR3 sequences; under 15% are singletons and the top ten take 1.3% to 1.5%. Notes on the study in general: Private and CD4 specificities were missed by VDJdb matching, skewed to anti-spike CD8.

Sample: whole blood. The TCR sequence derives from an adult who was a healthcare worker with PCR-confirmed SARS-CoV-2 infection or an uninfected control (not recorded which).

The CDR3: CASSFWGRPGNTIYF. DNA of the CDR3: TGTGCCAGCAGCTTCTGGGGGAGGCCTGGAAACACCATATATTTT. The rearrangement joins TRBV5-8 to TRBJ1-3, with TRBD1 as a possible D gene (5 bases). The germline V and J ends were trimmed by 2 bases and 2 bases, with 11 bases remaining between them. The CDR3 spans 15 residues. The germline gives CDR1 SGHTS, CDR2 YDEGEE.